This entry lists 4 T cell receptor beta chains sequenced from one sample in a study of blood T cells in healthy people across ages. A sample-barcoded 5' primer and a J-beta primer mix were used in a second PCR of roughly 7 to 11 cycles. MiXCR was run by TCRdb on the 5' RACE reads, yielding one entry per CDR3 protein. The data hold 1.5 million to 2 million distinct CDR3 sequences, with around 50% observed a single time. Sequencing was carried out using blood. The receptors originated from a woman aged 40 to 50 in good health.

This clonotype was seen only a few times. The chain employs TRBV12-3 or TRBV12-4 and TRBJ1-1, with D possibly TRBD1 on 6 matching bases. The CDR3 covers 14 residues. With 5 bases removed from V and 4 bases from J, the gap between germline ends came to 14 bases. CDR3 nucleotides: TGTGCCAGCAGTGTGGTAGGGGGGAGCACTGAAGCTTTCTTT. Protein sequence: CASSVVGGSTEAFF.

This sequence joins TRBV18 and TRBJ2-1, with 9 positions matching TRBD1. Trimming at V came to 3 bases and at J to 12 bases, leaving 12 bases not matched to a gene. The length of the CDR3 is 15 residues. Germline V gives CDR1 KGHSH, CDR2 LQKENI. In DNA form, the CDR3 reads TGTGCCAGCTCACCTATCGCCGGACAGGGGAGTGGGCAGTTCTTC. Translating gives CASSPIAGQGSGQFF.

V and J are TRBV7-9 and TRBJ2-1, with TRBD2 matching 10 bases. After removal of 10 bases from V and 4 bases from J, the junction contained 10 bases not matched to a gene. This CDR3 contains 15 residues. The germline V gene encodes CDR1 SEHNR and CDR2 FQNEAQ (reference sequence). DNA for the CDR3: TGTGCCACCGGTCGGGCTAGCGGGGGTTACAATGAGCAGTTCTTC. Translation: CATGRASGGYNEQFF.

There are a few counts of this clonotype. The chain joins TRBV6-5 to TRBJ2-1; 9 bases align to TRBD2. Germline trimming cut 3 bases from V and 6 bases from J; bases unmatched to any gene: 12. The germline CDR1 and CDR2 sequences are MNHEY and SVGAGI. This CDR3 is built from 17 residues. CDR3 amino acids: CASSYTGGGGAFNEQFF. CDR3 bases: TGTGCCAGCAGTTATACGGGAGGCGGGGGGGCCTTCAATGAGCAGTTCTTC.